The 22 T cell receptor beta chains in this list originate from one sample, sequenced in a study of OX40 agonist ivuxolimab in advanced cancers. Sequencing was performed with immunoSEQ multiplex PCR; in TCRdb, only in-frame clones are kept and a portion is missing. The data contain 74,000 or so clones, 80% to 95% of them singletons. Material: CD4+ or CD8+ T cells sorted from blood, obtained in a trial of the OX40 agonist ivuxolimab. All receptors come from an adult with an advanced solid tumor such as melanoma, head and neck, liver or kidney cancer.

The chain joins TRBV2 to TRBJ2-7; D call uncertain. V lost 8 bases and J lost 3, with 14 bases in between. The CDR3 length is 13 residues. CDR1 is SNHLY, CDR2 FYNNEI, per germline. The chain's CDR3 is CASWTGGYYEQYF. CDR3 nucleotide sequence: TGTGCCAGCTGGACCGGTGGCTACTACGAGCAGTACTTC. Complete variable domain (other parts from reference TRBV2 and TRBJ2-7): EPEVTQTPSHQVTQMGQEVILRCVPISNHLYFYWYRQILGQKVEFLVSFYNNEISEKSEIFDDQFSVERPDGSNFTLKIRSTKLEDSAMYFCASWTGGYYEQYFGPGTRLTVT.

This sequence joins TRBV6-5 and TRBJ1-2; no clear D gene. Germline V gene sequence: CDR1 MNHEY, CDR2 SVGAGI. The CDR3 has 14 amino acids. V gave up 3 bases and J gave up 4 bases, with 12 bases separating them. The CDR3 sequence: CASSYTAISYGYTF. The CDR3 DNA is TGTGCCAGCAGTTATACAGCGATTTCCTATGGCTACACCTTC.

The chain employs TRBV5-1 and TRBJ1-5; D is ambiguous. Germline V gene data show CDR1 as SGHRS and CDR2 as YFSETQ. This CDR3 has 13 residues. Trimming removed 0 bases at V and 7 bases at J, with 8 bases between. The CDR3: CASSLEPEQPQHF. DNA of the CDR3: TGCGCCAGCAGCTTGGAACCTGAACAGCCCCAGCATTTT.

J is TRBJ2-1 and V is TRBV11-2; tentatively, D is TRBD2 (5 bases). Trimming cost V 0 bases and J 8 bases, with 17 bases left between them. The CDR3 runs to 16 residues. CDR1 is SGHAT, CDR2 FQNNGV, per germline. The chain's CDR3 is CASSLEVGPPGDEQFF. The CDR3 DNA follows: TGTGCCAGCAGCTTAGAGGTAGGGCCCCCCGGGGATGAGCAGTTCTTC.

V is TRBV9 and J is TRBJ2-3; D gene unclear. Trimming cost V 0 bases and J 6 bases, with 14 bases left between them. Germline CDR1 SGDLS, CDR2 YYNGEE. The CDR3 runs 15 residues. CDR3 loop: CASSVGGSPRDTQYF. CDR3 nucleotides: TGTGCCAGCAGCGTAGGAGGCTCTCCGAGGGATACGCAGTATTTT. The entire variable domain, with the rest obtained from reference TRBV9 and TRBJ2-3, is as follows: DSGVTQTPKHLITATGQRVTLRCSPRSGDLSVYWYQQSLDQGLQFLIQYYNGEERAKGNILERFSAQQFPDLHSELNLSSLELGDSALYFCASSVGGSPRDTQYFGPGTRLTVL.

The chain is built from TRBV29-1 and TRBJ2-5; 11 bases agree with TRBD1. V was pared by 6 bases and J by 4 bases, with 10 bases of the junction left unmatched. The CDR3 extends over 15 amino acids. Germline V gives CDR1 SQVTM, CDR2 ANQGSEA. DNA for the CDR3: TGCAGCGTCTTATTTAGGACAGGGGGCCGAGAGACCCAGTACTTC. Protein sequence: CSVLFRTGGRETQYF.

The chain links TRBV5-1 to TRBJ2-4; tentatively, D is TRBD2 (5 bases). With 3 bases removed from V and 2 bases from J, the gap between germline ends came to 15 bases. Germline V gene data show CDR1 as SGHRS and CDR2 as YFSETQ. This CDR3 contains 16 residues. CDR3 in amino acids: CASSSDPAGTKNIQYF. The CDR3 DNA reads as TGCGCCAGCAGCTCGGACCCCGCCGGGACCAAAAACATTCAGTACTTC.

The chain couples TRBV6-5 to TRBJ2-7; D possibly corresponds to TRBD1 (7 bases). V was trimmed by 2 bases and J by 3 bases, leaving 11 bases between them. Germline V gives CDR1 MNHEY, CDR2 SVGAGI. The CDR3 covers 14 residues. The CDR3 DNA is TGTGCCAGCAGTTACCGGCGGGACAGCTACGAGCAGTACTTC. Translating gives CASSYRRDSYEQYF.

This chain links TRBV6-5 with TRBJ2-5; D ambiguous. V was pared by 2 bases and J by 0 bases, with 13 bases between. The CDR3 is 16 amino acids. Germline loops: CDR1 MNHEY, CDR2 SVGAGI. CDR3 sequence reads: CASSYRATQYQETQYF. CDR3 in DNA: TGTGCCAGCAGTTACCGAGCCACTCAGTACCAAGAGACCCAGTACTTC.

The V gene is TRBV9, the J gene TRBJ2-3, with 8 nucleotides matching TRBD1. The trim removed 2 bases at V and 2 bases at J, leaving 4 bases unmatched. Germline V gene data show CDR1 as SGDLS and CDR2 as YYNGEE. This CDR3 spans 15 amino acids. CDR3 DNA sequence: TGTGCCAGCAGCGTGCAGGGGGCTTCCACAGATACGCAGTATTTT. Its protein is CASSVQGASTDTQYF.

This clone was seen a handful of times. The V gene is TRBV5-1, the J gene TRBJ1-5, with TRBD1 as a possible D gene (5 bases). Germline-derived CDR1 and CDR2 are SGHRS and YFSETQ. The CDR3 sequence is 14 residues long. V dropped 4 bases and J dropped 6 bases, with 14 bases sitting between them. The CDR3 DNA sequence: TGCGCCAGCAGCCCGAACGGGGGTGCTCAGCCCCAGCATTTT. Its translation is CASSPNGGAQPQHF.

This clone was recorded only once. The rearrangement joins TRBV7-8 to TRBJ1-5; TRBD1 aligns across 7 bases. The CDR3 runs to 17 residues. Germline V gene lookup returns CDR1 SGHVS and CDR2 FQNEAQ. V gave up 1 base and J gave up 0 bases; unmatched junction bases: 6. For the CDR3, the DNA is TGTGCCAGCAGCTTAGTTAGACAGGGCCTTAGCAATCAGCCCCAGCATTTT. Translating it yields CASSLVRQGLSNQPQHF.

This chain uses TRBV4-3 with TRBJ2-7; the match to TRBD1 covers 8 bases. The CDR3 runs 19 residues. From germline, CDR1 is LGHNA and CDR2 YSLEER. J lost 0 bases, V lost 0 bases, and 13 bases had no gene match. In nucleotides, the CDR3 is TGCGCCAGCAGCCAAGATCGGCGTTCCGGGGGACAGGACTCCTACGAGCAGTACTTC. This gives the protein CASSQDRRSGGQDSYEQYF.

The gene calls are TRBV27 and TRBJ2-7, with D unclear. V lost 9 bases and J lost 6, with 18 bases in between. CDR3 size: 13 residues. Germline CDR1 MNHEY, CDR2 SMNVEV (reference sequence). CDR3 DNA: TGTGCCAGTTCGCGCCAAGGGTGGAGCGAGCAGTACTTC. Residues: CASSRQGWSEQYF.

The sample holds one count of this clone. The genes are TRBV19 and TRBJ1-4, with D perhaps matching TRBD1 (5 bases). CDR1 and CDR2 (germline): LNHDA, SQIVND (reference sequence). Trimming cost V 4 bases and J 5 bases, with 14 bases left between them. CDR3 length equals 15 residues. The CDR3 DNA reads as TGTGCCAGTAGTAAAACCGGGACTGGGAATGAAAAACTGTTTTTT. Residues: CASSKTGTGNEKLFF.

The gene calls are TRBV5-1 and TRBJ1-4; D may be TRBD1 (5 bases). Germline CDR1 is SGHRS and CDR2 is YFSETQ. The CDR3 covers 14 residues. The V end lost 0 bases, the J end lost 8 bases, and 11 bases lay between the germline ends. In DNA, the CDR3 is TGCGCCAGCAGCTTGGAGAGCAGGGACGAAAAACTGTTTTTT. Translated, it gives CASSLESRDEKLFF.

This CDR3 reads CASSLNNSPLHF. In DNA, the CDR3 is TGTGCCAGCAGCCTCAATAATTCACCCCTCCACTTT. The chain employs TRBV7-2 and TRBJ1-6; D is undetermined. Germline lookup yields CDR1 SGHTA and CDR2 FQGNSA. Trimming stripped 5 bases from V and 5 bases from J, with 4 bases between. The CDR3 has 12 amino acids.

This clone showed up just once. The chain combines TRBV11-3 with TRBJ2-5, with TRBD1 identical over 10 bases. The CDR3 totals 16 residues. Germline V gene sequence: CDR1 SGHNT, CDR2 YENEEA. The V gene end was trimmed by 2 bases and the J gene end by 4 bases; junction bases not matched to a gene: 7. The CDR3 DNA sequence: TGTGCCAGCAGCTTACTTTCTGGGACAGGGGTAGAGACCCAGTACTTC. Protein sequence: CASSLLSGTGVETQYF. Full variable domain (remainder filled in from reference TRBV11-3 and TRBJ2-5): EAGVVQSPRYKIIEKKQPVAFWCNPISGHNTLYWYLQNLGQGPELLIRYENEEAVDDSQLPKDRFSAERLKGVDSTLKIQPAELGDSAVYLCASSLLSGTGVETQYFGPGTRLLVL.

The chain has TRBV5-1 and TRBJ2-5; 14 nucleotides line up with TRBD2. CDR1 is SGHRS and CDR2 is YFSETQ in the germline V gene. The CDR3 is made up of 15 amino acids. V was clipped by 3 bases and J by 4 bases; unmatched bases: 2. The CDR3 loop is CASSWGTSGGETQYF. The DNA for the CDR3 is TGCGCCAGCAGCTGGGGGACTAGCGGGGGAGAGACCCAGTACTTC.

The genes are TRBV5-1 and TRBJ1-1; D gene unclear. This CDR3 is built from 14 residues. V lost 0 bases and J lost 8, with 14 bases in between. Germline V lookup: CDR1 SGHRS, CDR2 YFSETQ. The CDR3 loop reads CASSLDLTAKEAFF. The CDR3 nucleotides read TGCGCCAGCAGCTTGGACCTAACAGCCAAAGAAGCTTTCTTT.

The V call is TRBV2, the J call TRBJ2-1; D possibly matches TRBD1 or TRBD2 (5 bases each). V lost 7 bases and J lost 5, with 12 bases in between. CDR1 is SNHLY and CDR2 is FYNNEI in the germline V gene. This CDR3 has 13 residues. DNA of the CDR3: TGTGCCAGCATGGGACGGAGTAACAATGAGCAGTTCTTC. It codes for CASMGRSNNEQFF.

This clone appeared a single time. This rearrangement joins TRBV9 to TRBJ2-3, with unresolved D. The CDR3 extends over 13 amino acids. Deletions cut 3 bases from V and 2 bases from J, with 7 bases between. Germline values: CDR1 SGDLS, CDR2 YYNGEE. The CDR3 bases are TGTGCCAGCAGCGCCTGGGACACAGATACGCAGTATTTT. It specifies CASSAWDTDTQYF.